This T cell receptor beta chain was captured in a study of cytomegalovirus exposure and HLA in healthy donors. Study conclusions and caveats: In a later analysis, TCR association rates varied by HLA locus: DRB1 most, HLA-C fewest. The authors later found HLA-associated TCR beta chains more clonally expanded than equally common others. When analyzed later, a missense DCLRE1C variant was found to be linked to TCR beta V- and J-gene trimming.

CDR3 size: 15 residues. V was shortened by 5 bases and J by 6 bases, with 23 bases between the two germline ends. In germline, CDR1 is GTSNPN, CDR2 SVGIG (reference sequence). As concerns this clone: The antigen remains undetermined.

PCR primers comprised 60 Vbeta and 13 Jbeta primers. Per the authors' pipeline: Approximately 11 million of about 80 million unique TCR beta chains were shared, per a later count. Clones were read by immunoSEQ multiplex PCR, and TCRdb kept only the in-frame ones, dropping some. The D gene and trimming were derived from the DNA, and the V and J assignments and clone size from that table. The sample records approximately 170,000 clones, over 60% being singletons. The TCR comes from a man aged 25-45 years in good health and CMV-seropositive. The chain is built from TRBV30 and TRBJ2-7, with D possibly being TRBD1 (6 bases). Material: PBMCs. The DNA for the CDR3 is TGTGCCTGGGCCCCTCGGACAGTCGTCTACTGCGAGCAGTACTTC. Translating it yields CAWAPRTVVYCEQYF.